The subject of this entry is one T cell receptor beta chain. Per germline, CDR1 MDHEN and CDR2 SYDVKM. The junction had 8 bases not matched to a gene; V was cut back by 5 bases and J by 4 bases. This CDR3 is built from 14 residues. 13 Jbeta primers and 60 Vbeta primers were used for the PCR. Here immunoSEQ multiplex PCR was the method, and the copy in TCRdb shows in-frame clones only, minus some. The table records fewer than 300,000 clones, about four fifths of them present only once. This sample is part of a study of cytomegalovirus exposure and HLA in healthy donors. J is TRBJ2-7 and V is TRBV28, with 7 bases matching TRBD2. The material sequenced was PBMCs. This TCR was recovered from a girl aged 2-15 years in good health and CMV-seronegative. CDR3 sequence: CASSQGLGPYEQYF. CDR3 DNA: TGTGCCAGCAGTCAAGGACTAGGCCCTTACGAGCAGTACTTC.